This T cell receptor beta chain stems from a study of blood T cell repertoires in COVID-19. Study-level information: T cells, B-cell-depleted T cells, or PBMCs provided the cDNA or gDNA that served as material.

Generated by immunoSEQ multiplex PCR, the TCRdb table keeps only in-frame clones and is missing some. Among about 150,000 clones listed, less than 85% were seen once. The V end lost 7 bases, the J end lost 1 base, and 14 bases lay between the germline ends. Germline-derived CDR1 and CDR2 are LNHDA and SQIVND (reference sequence). The CDR3 runs 15 residues. This clonotype was obtained from a woman of 80 years or more with active or convalescent COVID-19. The chain combines TRBV19 with TRBJ1-3; D call uncertain. Sequenced sample: peripheral blood. The CDR3 nucleotides read TGTGCCAGTACCGCGTTTGCTGAATCTGGAAACACCATATATTTT. It is translated as CASTAFAESGNTIYF.